The rows below give T cell receptor beta chains drawn from one sample of a study of beta chain features in type 1 diabetes. The method was immunoSEQ multiplex PCR; TCRdb's version includes in-frame clones alone and lacks a portion of them. Found here are 600,000 or so clones, about 14% of them singletons; the top ten hold 0.03% to 0.04%. Sequencing input: naive CD4+ T cells from blood. These receptors originate from a man aged 18 to 35 with type 1 diabetes. Each CDR3 is given with its conserved first and last residue. D genes are given only for firm matches. Clone sizes are given selectively: once, few, many, or a class where the clone is expanded.

abundance: few
j_gene: TRBJ2-1
v_gene: TRBV14
d_gene: TRBD2
CDR3aa: CASSLGLAGNEQFF
CDR3nt: TGTGCCAGCAGCTTGGGACTAGCGGGCAATGAGCAGTTCTTC

abundance: NA
j_gene: TRBJ1-1
v_gene: TRBV7-9
d_gene: NA
CDR3aa: CASSLEHTEAFF
CDR3nt: TGTGCCAGCAGCTTAGAGCACACTGAAGCTTTCTTT

abundance: NA
j_gene: TRBJ2-1
v_gene: TRBV13
d_gene: NA
CDR3aa: CASSLGAGTLDNEQFF
CDR3nt: TGTGCCAGCAGCTTAGGGGCCGGGACACTAGACAATGAGCAGTTCTTC

abundance: NA
j_gene: TRBJ2-5
v_gene: TRBV10-3
d_gene: NA
CDR3aa: CAILTKPGGTQETQYF
CDR3nt: TGTGCCATTCTCACCAAGCCCGGGGGTACCCAAGAGACCCAGTACTTC

abundance: NA
j_gene: TRBJ2-5
v_gene: TRBV6-6
d_gene: NA
CDR3aa: CASSPGQETQYF
CDR3nt: TGTGCCAGCAGCCCCGGCCAAGAGACCCAGTACTTC

abundance: NA
j_gene: TRBJ2-7
v_gene: TRBV5-1
d_gene: TRBD2
CDR3aa: CASSSGLAGVDEQYF
CDR3nt: TGCGCCAGCAGCTCTGGACTAGCGGGGGTGGACGAGCAGTACTTC

abundance: few
j_gene: TRBJ2-3
v_gene: TRBV18
d_gene: NA
CDR3aa: CASSPGRSTDTQYF
CDR3nt: TGTGCCAGCTCCCCCGGACGGAGCACAGATACGCAGTATTTT

abundance: few
j_gene: TRBJ2-1
v_gene: TRBV9
d_gene: NA
CDR3aa: CASSVSRVDEQFF
CDR3nt: TGTGCCAGCAGCGTATCCAGGGTGGATGAGCAGTTCTTC

abundance: few
j_gene: TRBJ2-3
v_gene: TRBV5-1
d_gene: NA
CDR3aa: CASSLQSADTQYF
CDR3nt: TGCGCCAGCAGCTTACAGTCCGCAGATACGCAGTATTTT

abundance: few
j_gene: TRBJ1-5
v_gene: TRBV20-1
d_gene: NA
CDR3aa: CSALPDQPQHF
CDR3nt: TGCAGTGCTCTCCCGGATCAGCCCCAGCATTTT

abundance: NA
j_gene: TRBJ2-1
v_gene: TRBV4-3
d_gene: TRBD2
CDR3aa: CASSQSPKGGGVDEQFF
CDR3nt: TGCGCCAGCAGCCAGAGCCCTAAAGGCGGGGGGGTAGATGAGCAGTTCTTC

abundance: few
j_gene: TRBJ2-5
v_gene: TRBV28
d_gene: NA
CDR3aa: CASSLPQGQETQYF
CDR3nt: TGTGCCAGCAGTTTACCTCAGGGACAAGAGACCCAGTACTTC

abundance: NA
j_gene: TRBJ2-3
v_gene: TRBV28
d_gene: TRBD2
CDR3aa: CASRPNAGGMSQYF
CDR3nt: TGTGCCAGCAGACCAAATGCGGGGGGCATGTCGCAGTATTTT

abundance: NA
j_gene: TRBJ1-1
v_gene: TRBV7-9
d_gene: NA
CDR3aa: CASSDTTQTQAFF
CDR3nt: TGTGCCAGCAGCGATACAACCCAGACCCAAGCTTTCTTT

abundance: NA
j_gene: TRBJ2-7
v_gene: TRBV7-8
d_gene: NA
CDR3aa: CASSYDRFNYEQYF
CDR3nt: TGTGCCAGCAGTTATGACAGGTTTAACTACGAGCAGTACTTC

abundance: NA
j_gene: TRBJ2-1
v_gene: TRBV18
d_gene: NA
CDR3aa: CASSRDPYNEQFF
CDR3nt: TGTGCCAGCTCCCGCGACCCTTACAATGAGCAGTTCTTC

abundance: few
j_gene: TRBJ2-3
v_gene: TRBV28
d_gene: NA
CDR3aa: CASHTEGPTDTQYF
CDR3nt: TGTGCCAGCCATACAGAGGGACCCACAGATACGCAGTATTTT